A selection of T cell receptor beta chains follows, all from one sample in a study of blood T cell repertoires in COVID-19. Profiling relied on immunoSEQ multiplex PCR, and the TCRdb table lists in-frame clones only, not all of them. The table shows approximately 93,000 clones, with 74% occurring only once. Input material: peripheral blood. Receptors were obtained from a man between 70 and 80 years old with COVID-19, enrolled during active disease. The CDR3 runs from the conserved cysteine through the conserved F or W. The D gene is left open where the match is weak. The size field is filled for only some rows; it gives once, few, many or a size class.

J: TRBJ2-1; D: TRBD2; size: NA; V: TRBV7-8; DNA: TGTGCCAGCAGCTTAGGCACTAGCGGGAGGGCGTATGAGCAGTTCTTC; CDR3: CASSLGTSGRAYEQFF
J: TRBJ2-2; D: NA; size: NA; V: TRBV5-1; DNA: TGCGCCAGCAGCTTGGCGCAGGGGCACACCGGGGAGCTGTTTTTT; CDR3: CASSLAQGHTGELFF
J: TRBJ1-2; D: NA; size: NA; V: TRBV28; DNA: TGTGCCAGCAGGAGACAGGTTGGGGGTGGCTACACCTTC; CDR3: CASRRQVGGGYTF
J: TRBJ2-1; D: TRBD2; size: NA; V: TRBV2; DNA: TGTGCCAGCAGTGAAGCGAGGGGACTAGGTACAATGCAGTTCTTC; CDR3: CASSEARGLGTMQFF
J: TRBJ1-5; D: TRBD1; size: NA; V: TRBV6-5; DNA: TGTGCCAGCAGTTGGCAGGGGGTGGATCAGCCCCAGCATTTT; CDR3: CASSWQGVDQPQHF
J: TRBJ2-7; D: NA; size: NA; V: TRBV9; DNA: TGTGCCAGCAGCAGGGGAGGCCACAACTCCTACGAGCAGTACTTC; CDR3: CASSRGGHNSYEQYF
J: TRBJ2-2; D: NA; size: NA; V: TRBV6-2/TRBV6-3; DNA: TGTGCCAGCAGTTATTCTGGGGCGGACACCGGGGAGCTGTTTTTT; CDR3: CASSYSGADTGELFF
J: TRBJ2-3; D: TRBD2; size: NA; V: TRBV6-2/TRBV6-3; DNA: TGTGCCAGCAGTTACCTCGTAGCGGGAGAGAGCACAGATACGCAGTATTTT; CDR3: CASSYLVAGESTDTQYF
J: TRBJ2-4; D: NA; size: NA; V: TRBV18; DNA: TGTGCCAGCTCACCAAAAGAGTCACTAGCCAAAAACATTCAGTACTTC; CDR3: CASSPKESLAKNIQYF
J: TRBJ1-1; D: NA; size: NA; V: TRBV30; DNA: TGTGCCTGGAGTGGTGGGGGGACGAACACTGAAGCTTTCTTT; CDR3: CAWSGGGTNTEAFF
J: TRBJ2-7; D: NA; size: few; V: TRBV5-6; DNA: TGTGCCAGCAGGGGCATCTCCTACGAGCAGTACTTC; CDR3: CASRGISYEQYF
J: TRBJ2-1; D: NA; size: once; V: TRBV6-2/TRBV6-3; DNA: TGTGCCAGCAGTAAACCAGGGACTTCCCCCGACAATGAGCAGTTCTTC; CDR3: CASSKPGTSPDNEQFF
J: TRBJ1-4; D: NA; size: NA; V: TRBV7-2; DNA: TGTGCCAGCAACTCGGGGGGGGCCGATGAAAAACTGTTTTTT; CDR3: CASNSGGADEKLFF
J: TRBJ2-5; D: TRBD2; size: few; V: TRBV11-2; DNA: TGTGCCAGCAGCTTACTAGCGGGAGAAGAGACCCAGTACTTC; CDR3: CASSLLAGEETQYF
J: TRBJ2-7; D: TRBD1; size: NA; V: TRBV2; DNA: TGTGCCAGCAGTACCGGGCCGGGACAGCCCTACGAGCAGTACTTC; CDR3: CASSTGPGQPYEQYF
J: TRBJ2-5; D: TRBD2; size: NA; V: TRBV7-3; DNA: TGTGCCAGCAGCCCGACCCCGGGACTAGCGGGTTTGGAAGAGACCCAGTACTTC; CDR3: CASSPTPGLAGLEETQYF
J: TRBJ2-1; D: TRBD2; size: NA; V: TRBV6-4; DNA: TGTGCCAGCAGTGAGAGACTAGCGGGAAACAAGCAGTTCTTC; CDR3: CASSERLAGNKQFF
J: TRBJ2-1; D: TRBD2; size: NA; V: TRBV7-2; DNA: TGTGCCAGCAGCACGGGACTAGCAAAGAATGAGCAGTTCTTC; CDR3: CASSTGLAKNEQFF
J: TRBJ1-2; D: NA; size: NA; V: TRBV29-1; DNA: TGCAGCGTTGACACAGGCGCCAACTATGGCTACACCTTC; CDR3: CSVDTGANYGYTF
J: TRBJ2-2; D: NA; size: NA; V: TRBV7-3; DNA: TGTGCCAGCAGCTTATTAGGGAGCGGGGAGCTGTTTTTT; CDR3: CASSLLGSGELFF
J: TRBJ1-6; D: NA; size: once; V: TRBV7-2; DNA: TGTGCCAGCAGCATCACGGGGGTGGCGAGGTCACCCCTCCACTTT; CDR3: CASSITGVARSPLHF
J: TRBJ1-5; D: NA; size: once; V: TRBV6-5; DNA: TGTGCCAGCGCCAGGGCCAGGGATCAGCCCCAGCATTTT; CDR3: CASARARDQPQHF
J: TRBJ2-1; D: NA; size: NA; V: TRBV4-1; DNA: TGCGCCAGCAGCCAAGTCACAGGGTCGGGGGAGCAGTTCTTC; CDR3: CASSQVTGSGEQFF